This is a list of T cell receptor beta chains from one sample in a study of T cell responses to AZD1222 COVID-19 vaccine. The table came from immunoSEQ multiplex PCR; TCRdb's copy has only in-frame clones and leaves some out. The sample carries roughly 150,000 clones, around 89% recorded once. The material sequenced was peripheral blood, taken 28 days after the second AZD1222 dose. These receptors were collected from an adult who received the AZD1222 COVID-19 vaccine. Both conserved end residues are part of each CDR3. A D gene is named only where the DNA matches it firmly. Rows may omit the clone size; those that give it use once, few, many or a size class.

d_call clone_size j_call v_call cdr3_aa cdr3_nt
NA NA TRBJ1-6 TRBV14 CASSHPNSPLHF TGTGCCAGCAGCCATCCTAATTCACCCCTCCACTTT
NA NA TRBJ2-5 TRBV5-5 CASSSGQIQETQYF TGTGCCAGCAGCTCCGGACAGATACAAGAGACCCAGTACTTC
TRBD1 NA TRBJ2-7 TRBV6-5 CASKTGQGYEQYF TGTGCCAGCAAAACAGGACAGGGGTACGAGCAGTACTTC
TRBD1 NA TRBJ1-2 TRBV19 CASRDREFFGYTF TGTGCCAGTAGGGACAGGGAATTTTTTGGCTACACCTTC
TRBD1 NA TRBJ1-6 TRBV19 CASRPDREDNSPLHF TGTGCCAGTAGACCGGACAGGGAAGATAATTCACCCCTCCACTTT
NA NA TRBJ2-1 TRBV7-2 CASSRNVGGSYNEQFF TGTGCCAGCAGCCGTAATGTTGGGGGATCCTACAATGAGCAGTTCTTC
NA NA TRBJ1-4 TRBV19 CASSMREFAEKLFF TGTGCCAGTAGCATGCGGGAGTTCGCTGAAAAACTGTTTTTT
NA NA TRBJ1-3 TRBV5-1 CASSSTLSGNTIYF TGCGCCAGCAGCTCCACGTTATCTGGAAACACCATATATTTT
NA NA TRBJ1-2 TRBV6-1 CASSERASRTHYGYTF TGTGCCAGCAGTGAAAGGGCTAGTCGAACTCACTATGGCTACACCTTC
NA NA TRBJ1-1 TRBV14 CASKGAGFTEAFF TGTGCCAGCAAAGGAGCGGGGTTTACTGAAGCTTTCTTT
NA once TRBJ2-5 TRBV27 CASSLSGVRAQETQYF TGTGCCAGCAGTTTATCCGGCGTAAGGGCCCAAGAGACCCAGTACTTC
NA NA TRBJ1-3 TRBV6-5 CASTGAGNTIYF TGTGCCAGCACAGGGGCTGGAAACACCATATATTTT
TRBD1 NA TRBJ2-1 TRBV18 CASSPLGDRGDEQFF TGTGCCAGCTCACCACTAGGGGACAGGGGTGATGAGCAGTTCTTC
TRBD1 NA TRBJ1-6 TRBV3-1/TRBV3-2 CASSQTSGTGRSPLHF TGTGCCAGCAGCCAGACATCCGGGACAGGGCGGTCACCCCTCCACTTT
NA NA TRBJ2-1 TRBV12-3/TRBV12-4 CASSLLNEQFF TGTGCCAGCAGCCTACTCAATGAGCAGTTCTTC
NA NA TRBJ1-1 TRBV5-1 CASSLVSLQSTEAFF TGCGCCAGCAGCTTGGTGTCACTCCAGTCAACTGAAGCTTTCTTT
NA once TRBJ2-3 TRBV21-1 CASPMGVGSHGTDTQYF TGTGCCAGCCCCATGGGGGTGGGGTCACATGGGACAGATACGCAGTATTTT
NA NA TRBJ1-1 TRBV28 CASSLGWAAFF TGTGCCAGCAGTTTAGGATGGGCGGCTTTCTTT
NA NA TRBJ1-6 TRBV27 CASSPSPTVGSLHF TGTGCCAGCAGTCCTTCCCCCACAGTAGGCTCCCTCCACTTT
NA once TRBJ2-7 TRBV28 CASSFRGGEQYF TGTGCCAGCAGTTTCAGGGGAGGCGAGCAGTACTTC
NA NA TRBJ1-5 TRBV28 CASGGANQPQHF TGTGCCAGCGGGGGAGCCAATCAGCCCCAGCATTTT
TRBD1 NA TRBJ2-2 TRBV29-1 CSVADRGRGLWGELFF TGCAGCGTTGCCGACAGGGGGCGAGGACTTTGGGGGGAGCTGTTTTTT
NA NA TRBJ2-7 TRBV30 CAWTRTFSYEQYF TGTGCCTGGACTAGGACATTCTCCTACGAGCAGTACTTC
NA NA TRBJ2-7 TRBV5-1 CASRSSDISYEQYF TGCGCCAGCAGATCTAGTGACATTTCCTACGAGCAGTACTTC
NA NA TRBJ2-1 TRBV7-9 CASRPQGNEQFF TGTGCCAGCAGGCCACAGGGCAATGAGCAGTTCTTC
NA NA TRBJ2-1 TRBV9 CASSARGEDNEQFF TGTGCCAGCAGCGCTAGAGGGGAGGACAATGAGCAGTTCTTC
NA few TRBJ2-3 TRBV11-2 CASSSQGFSTDTQYF TGTGCCAGCAGCTCACAGGGTTTTAGCACAGATACGCAGTATTTT
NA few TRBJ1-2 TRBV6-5 CASSYSNYFNYGYTF TGTGCCAGCAGTTACTCGAATTACTTTAACTATGGCTACACCTTC
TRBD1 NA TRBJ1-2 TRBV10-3 CAISESFPGQLYGYTF TGTGCCATCAGTGAGTCGTTCCCGGGACAGCTCTATGGCTACACCTTC
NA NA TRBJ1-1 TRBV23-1 CASSQSIGGQNTEAFF TGCGCCAGCAGTCAATCAATAGGGGGGCAGAACACTGAAGCTTTCTTT
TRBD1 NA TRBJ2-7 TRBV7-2 CASSSGQGGLYEQYF TGTGCCAGCAGCTCGGGACAGGGGGGGCTCTACGAGCAGTACTTC
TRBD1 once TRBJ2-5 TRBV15 CATTRTGWSEETQYF TGTGCCACCACTAGGACAGGGTGGAGTGAGGAGACCCAGTACTTC
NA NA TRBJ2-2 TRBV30 CAWSYRTVNTGELFF TGTGCCTGGAGTTACAGGACGGTGAACACCGGGGAGCTGTTTTTT
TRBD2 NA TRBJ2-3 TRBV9 CASSVVGGGVDTQYF TGTGCCAGCAGCGTAGTTGGCGGGGGGGTCGATACGCAGTATTTT
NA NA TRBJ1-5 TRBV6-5 CASNVYSNQPQHF TGTGCCAGCAATGTCTATAGCAATCAGCCCCAGCATTTT
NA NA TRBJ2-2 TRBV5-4 CASREPGTQGNTGELFF TGTGCCAGCAGGGAGCCTGGAACACAAGGGAACACCGGGGAGCTGTTTTTT
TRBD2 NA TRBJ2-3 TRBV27 CASSPRLAGEPTDTQYF TGTGCCAGCAGTCCCCGACTAGCGGGAGAGCCCACAGATACGCAGTATTTT
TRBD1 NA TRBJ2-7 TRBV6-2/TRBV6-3 CASSKTGAEQYF TGTGCCAGCAGTAAGACAGGGGCCGAGCAGTACTTC